This TCR beta chain emerged from a study of T cells in localized non-small cell lung cancer. Overall study findings and caveats: The study linked higher blood T cell density to longer overall survival. Appearing in adjacent lung were a median roughly 60 of the top 100 tumor clones. Tumor showed lower T cell clonality than uninvolved adjacent lung, where it was highest.

Produced via immunoSEQ multiplex PCR; TCRdb's table is partial and in-frame only. This table holds tens of thousands of clones, 85% to 90% found once. To note about this clone: Its antigen is unknown.

CDR1 is SEHNR and CDR2 is FQNEAQ in the germline V gene (reference sequence). The length of the CDR3 is 11 residues. Trimming stripped 4 bases from V and 8 bases from J, with 8 bases between. The clonotype originates from a woman aged 35 to 69 with stage I lung adenocarcinoma. Sequences were derived from peripheral blood, sampled before any cancer treatment. This chain connects TRBV7-9 to TRBJ1-2; D is uncertain. As DNA, the CDR3 is TGTGCCAGCAGCTCAACACGAGGCTACACCTTC. This gives the protein CASSSTRGYTF.